The 25 T cell receptor beta chains below all came from one sample that was sequenced in a study of blood T cells in healthy people across ages. For the second PCR, which ran for about 7 to 11 cycles, a sample-barcoded 5' primer and a J-beta primer mix were used. TCRdb re-called the 5' RACE reads through MiXCR, storing one row per CDR3 protein. The table records around 1,500,000 distinct CDR3 sequences, roughly 40% of them present only once. The sequencing input was blood. These receptor sequences come from a woman under 30 in good health.

This chain joins TRBV20-1 and TRBJ1-2; no firm D call. The CDR3 has 15 amino acids. The germline V and J ends were trimmed by 0 bases and 0 bases, with 11 bases remaining between them. Per germline, CDR1 DFQATT and CDR2 SNEGSKA (reference sequence). The CDR3, as DNA: TGCAGTGCTAGAGATAATACCCTCGCTAACTATGGCTACACCTTC. This codes for CSARDNTLANYGYTF.

The chain carries TRBV21-1 and TRBJ2-7. TRBV21-1 is assigned pseudogene status. The CDR3 contains 14 residues. DNA of the CDR3: TGTGCCAGCAGCAATCGCCGCGACCTATACGAGCAGTACTTC. Its protein is CASSNRRDLYEQYF.

The chain recombines TRBV5-5 with TRBJ2-6; a possible D gene is TRBD2 (6 bases). There are 17 residues in the CDR3. Trimming took off 4 bases at V and 0 bases at J, with 14 bases between the two ends. Germline-derived CDR1 and CDR2 are SGHKS and YYEKEE (reference sequence). The CDR3 DNA reads as TGTGCCAGCAGCCCGGGAGACGGGGTCTCTGGGGCCAACGTCCTGACTTTC. It specifies CASSPGDGVSGANVLTF.

DNA for the CDR3: TGTGCCAGCAGCCGGACAGGGGCGGGCTCCTACGAGCAGTACTTC. It encodes CASSRTGAGSYEQYF. The rearrangement joins TRBV27 to TRBJ2-7, with 9 bases identical to TRBD1. Germline V gene data show CDR1 as MNHEY and CDR2 as SMNVEV (reference sequence). CDR3 length: 15 amino acids. The V and J ends lost 6 bases and 0 bases, in that order; junction bases with no gene match: 6.

With respect to this clonotype: The junction departs from the called germline gene at one end, perhaps through a read error. The chain links TRBV5-1 to TRBJ2-1; TRBD2 matches 9 bases. The CDR3 is 17 residues long. The germline CDR1 and CDR2 sequences are SGHRS and YFSETQ. CDR3 protein: CASSLGLAGSSYNEQFF. CDR3 DNA sequence: TGTGCCAGCAGCTTAGGCCTAGCGGGAAGCTCCTACAATGAGCAGTTCTTC.

The rearrangement links TRBV4-1 to TRBJ2-1, with D unclear. This CDR3 is 16 amino acids long. Trimming removed 0 bases from V and 10 bases from J, with 19 bases in between. Germline CDR1 is MGHRA and CDR2 is YSYEKL. The CDR3 DNA reads TGCGCCAGCAGCCAAGACGAAGACCCTCTGAATATCGAGCAGTTCTTC. The encoded protein is CASSQDEDPLNIEQFF.

The chain recombines TRBV6-1 with TRBJ2-3; 8 bases map to TRBD2. This CDR3 contains 17 residues. CDR1 is MNHNS, CDR2 SASEGT, per germline. Germline trimming cut 3 bases from V and 0 bases from J; bases unmatched to any gene: 8. CDR3 nucleotides: TGTGCCAGCAGTGAGGCCAGCGGGGGCCCTAGCACAGATACGCAGTATTTT. Translated: CASSEASGGPSTDTQYF.

In its sample, this clonotype was seen once. The chain has TRBV5-1 and TRBJ2-7; 7 bases are shared with TRBD2. The CDR3 extends over 16 amino acids. CDR1 and CDR2 (germline): SGHRS, YFSETQ. V shed 0 bases and J 7 bases; nucleotides not matched to a gene: 13. DNA of the CDR3: TGCGCCAGCAGCTTGGAGGAAGGGGACTACACGGATGAGCAGTACTTC. This translates into CASSLEEGDYTDEQYF.

This clonotype has more than one count but fewer than ten. This chain links TRBV4-1 with TRBJ1-1, with 7 bases matching TRBD1. The germline V gene has CDR1 MGHRA and CDR2 YSYEKL. CDR3 length: 16 residues. After removal of 0 bases from V and 5 bases from J, the junction contained 9 bases not matched to a gene. Here the CDR3 reads CASSQDQGTAQTEAFF. In DNA form, the CDR3 reads TGCGCCAGCAGCCAAGATCAAGGGACAGCCCAGACTGAAGCTTTCTTT.

J is TRBJ1-1 and V is TRBV20-1; TRBD1 might be the D (5 bases). Trimming left V 0 bases short and J 0 bases short, with 17 bases between. CDR3 length: 17 amino acids. Germline V gene sequence: CDR1 DFQATT, CDR2 SNEGSKA (reference sequence). CDR3 loop: CSARDLGKGTMNTEAFF. In DNA, the CDR3 is TGCAGTGCTAGAGATCTGGGGAAGGGGACTATGAACACTGAAGCTTTCTTT.

Turning to this clonotype: Compared with germline, one end of the junction differs, possibly owing to a read error. V and J are TRBV5-8 and TRBJ2-3, with D possibly matching TRBD2 (6 bases). Germline V gives CDR1 SGHTS, CDR2 YDEGEE. This CDR3 spans 15 amino acids. DNA of the CDR3: TGTGCCAGCAGCCGAACGGCGGGATACACAGGTACGCAGTATTTT. It specifies CASSRTAGYTGTQYF.

This clonotype was picked up many times. The chain combines TRBV4-1 with TRBJ2-7; 9 bases agree with TRBD2. This CDR3 is 15 amino acids long. Germline V gene data show CDR1 as MGHRA and CDR2 as YSYEKL. J was trimmed by 2 bases and V by 3 bases; bases with no gene match: 5. This CDR3 is CASSHRVAGAYEQYF. As DNA, the CDR3 is TGCGCCAGCAGCCACCGAGTAGCGGGGGCCTACGAGCAGTACTTC.

The CDR3 sequence is CAISEPGQGLYEQYF. The CDR3 nucleotides are TGTGCCATCAGTGAACCGGGACAGGGTCTGTACGAGCAGTACTTC. The rearrangement links TRBV10-3 to TRBJ2-7, with TRBD1 identical over 9 bases. CDR3 length: 15 amino acids. Germline CDR1 is ENHRY and CDR2 is SYGVKD. The V segment lost 3 bases and the J segment 4 bases; nucleotides outside the gene matches: 7.

Of note for this clonotype: Compared with germline, one end of the junction differs, possibly owing to a read error. This rearrangement joins TRBV9 to TRBJ1-3; D gene ambiguous. The CDR3 totals 13 residues. CDR1 is SGDLS and CDR2 is YYNGEE in the germline V gene. In DNA, the CDR3 is TGTGCCAGCAGTCGTCAGACTGGAAACACCACATATTTT. Translating it yields CASSRQTGNTTYF.

This clonotype was found once. The rearrangement joins TRBV20-1 to TRBJ2-1; a weak D match, TRBD1 (6 bases). The CDR3 runs to 13 residues. The V end was cut by 5 bases, the J end by 2 bases, with 10 bases between. Germline values: CDR1 DFQATT, CDR2 SNEGSKA (reference sequence). The CDR3 protein is CSACRDTYNEQFF. For the CDR3, the DNA is TGCAGTGCTTGCCGGGACACCTACAATGAGCAGTTCTTC.

The table lists this clonotype with a few counts. V and J are TRBV4-1 and TRBJ1-1; D may be TRBD1 (6 bases). The CDR3 totals 13 residues. CDR1 and CDR2 from the germline V gene are MGHRA and YSYEKL. Trimming cost V 3 bases and J 6 bases, with 11 bases left between them. CDR3 region: CASSHQAGAEAFF. The DNA for the CDR3 is TGCGCCAGCAGCCATCAAGCAGGGGCTGAAGCTTTCTTT.

This chain links TRBV20-1 with TRBJ1-1; tentatively, D is TRBD1 (5 bases). Germline lookup yields CDR1 DFQATT and CDR2 SNEGSKA (reference sequence). The CDR3 runs to 13 residues. Trimming left V 5 bases short and J 1 base short, with 11 bases between. CDR3: CSAHRTPNTEAFF. DNA for the CDR3: TGCAGTGCTCACAGGACCCCGAACACTGAAGCTTTCTTT.

The rearrangement links TRBV7-2 to TRBJ2-7, with TRBD2 identical over 12 bases. The V segment lost 6 bases and the J segment 5 bases; nucleotides outside the gene matches: 5. This CDR3 has 14 residues. Germline V gives CDR1 SGHTA, CDR2 FQGNSA. The CDR3 loop is CASSRLAGVHEQYF. The CDR3 DNA reads as TGTGCCAGCAGTCGACTAGCGGGAGTCCACGAGCAGTACTTC.

This clonotype was seen more than once but under ten times. The chain carries TRBV5-1 and TRBJ2-1; D might be TRBD2 (7 bases). CDR3 length: 11 residues. CDR1 and CDR2 (germline): SGHRS, YFSETQ. With 5 bases removed from V and 15 bases from J, the gap between germline ends came to 15 bases. Here the CDR3 reads CASRSEGGAFF. In nucleotides, the CDR3 is TGCGCCAGCAGATCGGAGGGGGGGGCGTTCTTC.

About this clonotype itself: Sequence at one end of the junction differs from germline and may be a read error. V and J are TRBV2 and TRBJ2-1; D may be TRBD1 or TRBD2 (5 bases each). Germline values: CDR1 SNHLY, CDR2 FYNNEI. The CDR3 has 14 residues. CDR3 bases: TGCGCCATCAGCTGGGGACGGCCTTACAATGAGCAGTTCTTC. Amino acids: CAISWGRPYNEQFF.

The sample holds a few counts of this clonotype. V and J are TRBV29-1 and TRBJ2-7; D gene ambiguous. This CDR3 has 14 residues. V was cut by 0 bases and J by 3 bases, with 12 bases left in between. Germline loops: CDR1 SQVTM, CDR2 ANQGSEA. The CDR3 DNA sequence: TGCAGCGTTGAAGAGGTTGGCGGAAGCTACGAGCAGTACTTC. Its protein is CSVEEVGGSYEQYF.

This chain links TRBV6-1 with TRBJ2-1, with 8 bases lining up with TRBD2. The trim removed 3 bases at V and 13 bases at J, leaving 20 bases unmatched. There are 17 residues in the CDR3. Germline lookup yields CDR1 MNHNS and CDR2 SASEGT. The CDR3, as DNA: TGTGCCAGCAGTGATCGGAATAGCGGGAAAACACGGGAGACCCAGTTCTTC. Residues: CASSDRNSGKTRETQFF.

Comments on this clonotype: A junction boundary mismatches the germline segment, possibly from a read error. V is TRBV3-1 and J is TRBJ1-2; D is unclear. The germline V gene encodes CDR1 LGHDT and CDR2 YNNKEL (reference sequence). The CDR3 sequence is 13 residues long. The CDR3: CASSQTATYGYTF. CDR3 DNA sequence: TGTGCTAGCAGCCAAACAGCCACCTATGGCTACACCTTC.

This clonotype was counted once. The V gene is TRBV12-3 or TRBV12-4, the J gene TRBJ2-1; D gene uncertain. V gave up 4 bases and J gave up 5 bases, with 9 bases separating them. The CDR3 extends over 13 amino acids. CDR3: CASSCFGDNEQFF. CDR3 nucleotides: TGTGCCAGCAGTTGTTTTGGGGACAATGAGCAGTTCTTC.

There are a few counts of this clonotype. CDR3 bases: TGTGCCACCCGGACAGGGGGTTACAATGGCTACACCTTC. This sequence encodes CATRTGGYNGYTF. The V call is TRBV6-5, the J call TRBJ1-2; the match to TRBD1 covers 10 bases. Losses at the gene ends were 10 bases for V and 6 bases for J; bases not matched to a gene: 8. This CDR3 is built from 13 residues. The germline V gene encodes CDR1 MNHEY and CDR2 SVGAGI.